The 20 T cell receptor beta chains listed next were all sequenced from one sample in a study of shared T cell receptors in the human thymus. Measured with immunoSEQ multiplex PCR; TCRdb has only the in-frame clones, and not every one. The table shows hundreds of thousands of clones, with around 89% occurring only once. This same sample was also taken into another study, of human thymus T cells.

Sequenced material: thymocytes. The receptor set was obtained from a boy in the first two years of life with a congenital heart defect.

There are a few counts of this clone. The chain couples TRBV6-6 to TRBJ2-7; a possible D gene is TRBD1 (5 bases). In germline, CDR1 is MNHNY, CDR2 SVGAGI (reference sequence). V lost 0 bases and J lost 1, with 13 bases in between. The CDR3 is 16 amino acids. The CDR3 loop reads CASSYSGPGWSYEQYF. The CDR3 DNA sequence: TGTGCCAGCAGTTACTCTGGACCAGGGTGGTCCTACGAGCAGTACTTC.

About this clone: Other DNA sequences within the sample encode an identical CDR3. The genes are TRBV28 and TRBJ1-1; perhaps TRBD1 as D (5 bases). This CDR3 spans 13 amino acids. Deletions cut 3 bases from V and 1 base from J, with 6 bases between. Germline CDR1 is MDHEN and CDR2 is SYDVKM. CDR3 protein: CASSFDRNTEAFF. DNA for the CDR3: TGTGCCAGCAGTTTTGACAGGAACACTGAAGCTTTCTTT. Drawing the rest from reference TRBV28 and TRBJ1-1, the complete variable domain is DVKVTQSSRYLVKRTGEKVFLECVQDMDHENMFWYRQDPGLGLRLIYFSYDVKMKEKGDIPEGYSVSREKKERFSLILESASTNQTSMYLCASSFDRNTEAFFGQGTRLTVV.

The chain links TRBV4-3 to TRBJ2-7; TRBD1 aligns across 7 bases. Germline assignment: CDR1 LGHNA and CDR2 YSLEER. The V gene end was trimmed by 0 bases and the J gene end by 6 bases; junction bases not matched to a gene: 8. The CDR3 totals 15 residues. The CDR3 reads CASSQDGQGVGEQYF. CDR3 DNA sequence: TGCGCCAGCAGCCAAGATGGGCAGGGGGTGGGCGAGCAGTACTTC.

The rearrangement links TRBV7-3 to TRBJ2-3; TRBD2 agrees at 12 bases. J lost 3 bases, V lost 0 bases, and 7 bases had no gene match. Looked up from germline, CDR1 is SGHTA and CDR2 is FQGTGA. This CDR3 contains 18 residues. CDR3 sequence: CASSLTRRLAGETDTQYF. CDR3 in DNA: TGTGCCAGCAGCTTAACCCGAAGACTAGCGGGGGAAACAGATACGCAGTATTTT.

The gene calls are TRBV5-6 and TRBJ1-1, with TRBD1 matching over 8 bases. Germline-derived CDR1 and CDR2 are SGHDT and YYEEEE. The CDR3 spans 13 residues. Trimming at V came to 2 bases and at J to 5 bases, leaving 2 bases not matched to a gene. The CDR3 coding sequence is TGTGCCAGCAGCTTTCGACAGGGGACTGAAGCTTTCTTT. It encodes CASSFRQGTEAFF. Filled out from reference TRBV5-6 and TRBJ1-1, the complete variable domain reads DAGVTQSPTHLIKTRGQQVTLRCSPKSGHDTVSWYQQALGQGPQFIFQYYEEEERQRGNFPDRFSGHQFPNYSSELNVNALLLGDSALYLCASSFRQGTEAFFGQGTRLTVV.

The V call is TRBV5-1, the J call TRBJ1-2; possible D gene TRBD1, 6 bases. Germline CDR1 SGHRS, CDR2 YFSETQ. The CDR3 is 17 residues long. Trimming stripped 4 bases from V and 4 bases from J, with 23 bases between. CDR3 sequence: CASSLRYPGAGAYGYTF. DNA for the CDR3: TGCGCCAGCAGCCTCCGATATCCAGGGGCAGGGGCCTATGGCTACACCTTC. Complete variable domain (other parts from reference TRBV5-1 and TRBJ1-2): KAGVTQTPRYLIKTRGQQVTLSCSPISGHRSVSWYQQTPGQGLQFLFEYFSETQRNKGNFPGRFSGRQFSNSRSEMNVSTLELGDSALYLCASSLRYPGAGAYGYTFGSGTRLTVV.

Only one count was recorded for this clone. This chain uses TRBV19 with TRBJ2-1, with 10 bases lining up with TRBD2. V lost 8 bases to trimming and J lost 5 bases; unmatched junction nucleotides: 12. The CDR3 totals 16 residues. Germline CDR1 is LNHDA and CDR2 is SQIVND (reference sequence). The CDR3 nucleotides read TGTGCCAGTGGCAACCTCCGGACTAGCGGAAACAATGAGCAGTTCTTC. This sequence encodes CASGNLRTSGNNEQFF. The full variable domain, with the rest looked up from reference TRBV19 and TRBJ2-1, is DGGITQSPKYLFRKEGQNVTLSCEQNLNHDAMYWYRQDPGQGLRLIYYSQIVNDFQKGDIAEGYSVSREKKESFPLTVTSAQKNPTAFYLCASGNLRTSGNNEQFFGPGTRLTVL.

The chain has TRBV2 and TRBJ1-2; D is perhaps TRBD1 (5 bases). V was clipped by 6 bases and J by 7 bases, with 21 bases between them. This CDR3 spans 15 amino acids. Germline V gene sequence: CDR1 SNHLY, CDR2 FYNNEI. Here the CDR3 DNA reads TGTGCCAGCAGGGTAGGTTGGACACTGCCGGTTGGCTACACCTTC. It encodes CASRVGWTLPVGYTF.

Remarks on this clone: Distinct nucleotide sequences in the sample also encode this CDR3. This chain uses TRBV18 with TRBJ1-1; no clear D. V lost 3 bases and J 5 bases, leaving 10 bases between the germline ends. Germline lookup yields CDR1 KGHSH and CDR2 LQKENI. This CDR3 has 13 amino acids. CDR3 in amino acids: CASSPAGKTEAFF. For the CDR3, the DNA is TGTGCCAGCTCACCTGCGGGGAAGACTGAAGCTTTCTTT.

The V and J genes are TRBV7-9 and TRBJ2-1, with 9 bases identical to TRBD1. The germline V gene encodes CDR1 SEHNR and CDR2 FQNEAQ (reference sequence). J was trimmed by 3 bases and V by 4 bases; bases with no gene match: 10. The length of the CDR3 is 17 residues. CDR3: CASSSKGTGNRYNEQFF. The CDR3 DNA reads as TGTGCCAGCAGCTCGAAAGGGACAGGGAATCGCTACAATGAGCAGTTCTTC.

The rearrangement links TRBV30 to TRBJ2-7; 7 positions match TRBD1. The ends lost 4 bases at V and 2 bases at J; junction bases unmatched: 11. The CDR3 loop spans 15 amino acids. The germline CDR1 and CDR2 sequences are GTSNPN and SVGIG (reference sequence). The CDR3 sequence: CAWKRTGPLTYEQYF. Written as DNA, the CDR3 is TGTGCCTGGAAGAGGACAGGACCCTTGACCTACGAGCAGTACTTC. The full variable domain, in which reference TRBV30 and TRBJ2-7 provide the parts outside the CDR3, is SQTIHQWPATLVQPVGSPLSLECTVEGTSNPNLYWYRQAAGRGLQLLFYSVGIGQISSEVPQNLSASRPQDRQFILSSKKLLLSDSGFYLCAWKRTGPLTYEQYFGPGTRLTVT.

V usage is TRBV4-2 and J usage is TRBJ2-4, with D possibly matching TRBD2 (5 bases). The V end lost 1 base, the J end lost 0 bases, and 16 bases lay between the germline ends. This CDR3 is 18 amino acids long. Germline V lookup: CDR1 LGHNA, CDR2 YNFKEQ. The DNA for the CDR3 is TGTGCCAGCAGCCAAGGATTAGTGGGAGACCTAGCCAAAAACATTCAGTACTTC. Protein sequence: CASSQGLVGDLAKNIQYF.

V usage is TRBV4-1 and J usage is TRBJ1-3, with D possibly matching TRBD1 (5 bases). The CDR3 contains 18 residues. Germline V lookup: CDR1 MGHRA, CDR2 YSYEKL. Trimming stripped 0 bases from V and 4 bases from J, with 19 bases between. Here the CDR3 reads CASSQESRQGLRGNTIYF. The CDR3 DNA sequence: TGCGCCAGCAGCCAAGAAAGTAGGCAGGGCTTAAGAGGAAACACCATATATTTT.

J is TRBJ1-1 and V is TRBV27, with a tentative D call TRBD1 (5 bases). The CDR3 length is 15 residues. The V and J ends lost 6 bases and 2 bases respectively, with 16 bases between them. Looked up from germline, CDR1 is MNHEY and CDR2 is SMNVEV (reference sequence). CDR3 in amino acids: CASSVTGQGNTEAFF. The CDR3 DNA is TGTGCCAGCAGCGTAACTGGACAAGGAAACACTGAAGCTTTCTTT.

V and J are TRBV28 and TRBJ1-4; 7 bases map to TRBD1. The junction had 3 bases not matched to a gene; V was cut back by 7 bases and J by 7 bases. CDR1 and CDR2 (germline): MDHEN, SYDVKM. This CDR3 region has 12 residues. CDR3 protein: CASTRGAEKLFF. The DNA of the CDR3 is TGTGCCAGCACCAGGGGGGCTGAAAAACTGTTTTTT.

The V call is TRBV6-1, the J call TRBJ2-3, with D possibly being TRBD2 (6 bases). V was cut by 4 bases and J by 2 bases, with 10 bases left in between. Germline assignment: CDR1 MNHNS and CDR2 SASEGT. The CDR3 sequence is 14 residues long. The CDR3 coding sequence is TGTGCCAGCAGTGGGACTACCAACACAGATACGCAGTATTTT. Translating gives CASSGTTNTDTQYF.

This clone was counted only a few times. Additional DNA sequences in this sample encode the identical CDR3. The chain's CDR3 is CASSSGQGNYGYTF. In DNA, the CDR3 is TGTGCCAGCAGCTCGGGACAGGGGAACTATGGCTACACCTTC. The chain has TRBV5-4 and TRBJ1-2; 10 bases align to TRBD1. The CDR3 consists of 14 residues. V lost 3 bases to trimming and J lost 2 bases; unmatched junction nucleotides: 1. Germline V CDR1 and CDR2: SGHNT, YYREEE (reference sequence). Variable domain in full (rest from reference TRBV5-4 and TRBJ1-2): ETGVTQSPTHLIKTRGQQVTLRCSSQSGHNTVSWYQQALGQGPQFIFQYYREEENGRGNFPPRFSGLQFPNYSSELNVNALELDDSALYLCASSSGQGNYGYTFGSGTRLTVV.

The chain has TRBV29-1 and TRBJ2-7; 10 nucleotides agree with TRBD2. From germline, CDR1 is SQVTM and CDR2 ANQGSEA. Germline trimming cut 7 bases from V and 0 bases from J; bases unmatched to any gene: 15. CDR3 length: 17 amino acids. CDR3 in amino acids: CSAEGLAGEISSYEQYF. CDR3 nucleotides: TGCAGCGCCGAGGGGCTAGCGGGAGAAATAAGCTCCTACGAGCAGTACTTC.

The chain uses TRBV11-3 and TRBJ2-7; tentatively, D is TRBD1 (6 bases). Between the trimmed V and J ends, which lost 7 bases and 3 bases, there was a span of 22 bases. This CDR3 is built from 16 residues. CDR1 and CDR2 from the germline V gene are SGHNT and YENEEA. CDR3 amino acids: CASIIPGRGSYYEQYF. The CDR3 nucleotides are TGTGCCAGCATTATTCCAGGCAGGGGATCCTACTACGAGCAGTACTTC.

This clone was recorded only once. The V and J genes are TRBV7-2 and TRBJ1-4; 7 positions agree with TRBD1. CDR3 length: 15 residues. Trimming cost V 0 bases and J 13 bases; bases outside gene matches: 11. CDR1 is SGHTA and CDR2 is FQGNSA in the germline V gene. Here the CDR3 DNA reads TGTGCCAGCAGCTTAGCGGAGGGACAGCCTTTAAGACTGTTTTTT. Protein: CASSLAEGQPLRLFF.